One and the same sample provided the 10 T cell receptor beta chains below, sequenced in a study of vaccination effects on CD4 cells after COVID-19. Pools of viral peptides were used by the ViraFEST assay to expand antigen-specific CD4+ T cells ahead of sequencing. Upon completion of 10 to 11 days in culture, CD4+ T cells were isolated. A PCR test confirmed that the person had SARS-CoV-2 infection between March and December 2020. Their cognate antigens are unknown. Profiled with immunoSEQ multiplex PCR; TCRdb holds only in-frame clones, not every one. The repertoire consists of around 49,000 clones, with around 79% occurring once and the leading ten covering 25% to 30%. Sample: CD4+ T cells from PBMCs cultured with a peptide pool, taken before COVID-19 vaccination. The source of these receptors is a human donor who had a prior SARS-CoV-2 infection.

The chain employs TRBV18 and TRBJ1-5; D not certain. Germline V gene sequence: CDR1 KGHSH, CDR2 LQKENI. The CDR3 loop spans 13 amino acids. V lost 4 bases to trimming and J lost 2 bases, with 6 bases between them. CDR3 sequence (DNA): TGTGCCAGCTCACAGTCGGGCAATCAGCCCCAGCATTTT. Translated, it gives CASSQSGNQPQHF.

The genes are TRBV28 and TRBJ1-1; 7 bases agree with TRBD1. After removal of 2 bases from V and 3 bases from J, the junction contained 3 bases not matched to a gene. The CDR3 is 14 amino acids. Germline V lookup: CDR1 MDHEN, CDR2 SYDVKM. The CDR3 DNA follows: TGTGCCAGCAGTTTACCGGGACAGTACACTGAAGCTTTCTTT. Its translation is CASSLPGQYTEAFF.

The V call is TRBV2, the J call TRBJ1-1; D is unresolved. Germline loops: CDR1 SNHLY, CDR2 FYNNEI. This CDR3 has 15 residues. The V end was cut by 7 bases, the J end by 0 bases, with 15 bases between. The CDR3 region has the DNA TGTGCCAGCACCCCGGGGTGGCAGCTGAACACTGAAGCTTTCTTT. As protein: CASTPGWQLNTEAFF.

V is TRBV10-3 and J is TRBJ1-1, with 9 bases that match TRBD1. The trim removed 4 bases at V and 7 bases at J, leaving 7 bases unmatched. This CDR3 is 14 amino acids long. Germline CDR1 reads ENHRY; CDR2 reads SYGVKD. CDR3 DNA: TGTGCCATCAGTGGAGGAACAGGGGGCTTTGAAGCTTTCTTT. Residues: CAISGGTGGFEAFF.

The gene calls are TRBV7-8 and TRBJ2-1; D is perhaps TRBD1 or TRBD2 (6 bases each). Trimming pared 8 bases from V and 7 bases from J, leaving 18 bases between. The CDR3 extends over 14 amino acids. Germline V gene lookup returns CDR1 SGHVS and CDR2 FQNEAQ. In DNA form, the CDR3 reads TGTGCCAGCCCCGGCGGAGGGGGAGCGAATGAGCAGTTCTTC. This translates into CASPGGGGANEQFF.

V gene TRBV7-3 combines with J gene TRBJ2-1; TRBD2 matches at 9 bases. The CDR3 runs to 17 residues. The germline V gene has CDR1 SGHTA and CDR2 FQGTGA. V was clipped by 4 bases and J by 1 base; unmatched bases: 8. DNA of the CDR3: TGTGCCAGCAGCTCCCGTGGTAGCGGGAGTTCCTACAATGAGCAGTTCTTC. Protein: CASSSRGSGSSYNEQFF. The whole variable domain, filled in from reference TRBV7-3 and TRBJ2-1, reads GAGVSQTPSNKVTEKGKYVELRCDPISGHTALYWYRQSLGQGPEFLIYFQGTGAADDSGLPNDRFFAVRPEGSVSTLKIQRTERGDSAVYLCASSSRGSGSSYNEQFFGPGTRLTVL.

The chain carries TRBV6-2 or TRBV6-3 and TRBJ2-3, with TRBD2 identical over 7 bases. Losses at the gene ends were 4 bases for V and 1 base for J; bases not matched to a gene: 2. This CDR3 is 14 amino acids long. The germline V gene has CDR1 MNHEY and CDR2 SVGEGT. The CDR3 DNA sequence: TGTGCCAGCAGTTGGGAGGGGCGCACAGATACGCAGTATTTT. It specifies CASSWEGRTDTQYF.

This chain's CDR3 is CSASLVAGFNEQFF. The CDR3 DNA follows: TGCAGTGCTAGTTTGGTAGCGGGATTTAATGAGCAGTTCTTC. The rearrangement uses TRBV20-1 and TRBJ2-1, with 8 bases fitting TRBD2. The CDR3 has 14 amino acids. V lost 3 bases and J lost 7; bases outside the gene matches: 8. Germline CDR1 is DFQATT and CDR2 is SNEGSKA (reference sequence).

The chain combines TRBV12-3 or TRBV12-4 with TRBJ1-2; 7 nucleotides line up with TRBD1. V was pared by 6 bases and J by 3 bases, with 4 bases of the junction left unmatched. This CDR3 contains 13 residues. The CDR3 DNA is TGTGCCAGCAGCCCTGACAGGGACTATGGCTACACCTTC. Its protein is CASSPDRDYGYTF.

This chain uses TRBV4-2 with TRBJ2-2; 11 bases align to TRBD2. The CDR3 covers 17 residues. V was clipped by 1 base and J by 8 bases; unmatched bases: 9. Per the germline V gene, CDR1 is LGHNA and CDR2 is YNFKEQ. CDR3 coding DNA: TGTGCCAGCAGCCAAGTTGGACTAGCGGGCTCGGGGGGGGAGCTGTTTTTT. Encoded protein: CASSQVGLAGSGGELFF.